The next 32 T cell receptor beta chains were all read from a single sample in a study of control samples from healthy donors and cancer patients. The repertoire was sequenced with immunoSEQ multiplex PCR; TCRdb's copy has only in-frame clones and lacks some. The repertoire holds approximately 170,000 clones, with just under 95% as singletons. The sample consisted of blood. These receptors were taken from a woman aged 60-75 years in good health.

In its sample, this clone was seen once. V usage is TRBV6-5 and J usage is TRBJ1-1; 9 bases match TRBD1. The V gene end was trimmed by 0 bases and the J gene end by 3 bases; junction bases not matched to a gene: 5. The CDR3 extends over 16 amino acids. The germline CDR1 and CDR2 sequences are MNHEY and SVGAGI. CDR3 residues: CASSYSIQGADTEAFF. DNA for the CDR3: TGTGCCAGCAGTTACTCAATACAGGGGGCGGACACTGAAGCTTTCTTT.

This clone was seen only a few times. This rearrangement joins TRBV29-1 to TRBJ1-2; 8 nucleotides line up with TRBD1. V lost 7 bases, J lost 6 bases, and 7 bases stayed unmatched. CDR1 SQVTM and CDR2 ANQGSEA come from the germline V gene. The CDR3 loop spans 12 amino acids. The CDR3 DNA is TGCAGCGCTGCCAGGGGGCGCGATGGCTACACCTTC. It encodes CSAARGRDGYTF.

The chain recombines TRBV7-9 with TRBJ1-2, with D perhaps TRBD1 (5 bases). V gave up 3 bases and J gave up 4 bases, with 24 bases separating them. Germline values: CDR1 SEHNR, CDR2 FQNEAQ (reference sequence). The CDR3 is 18 residues long. The CDR3 here is CASSFPSIPGTQPYGYTF. In DNA, the CDR3 is TGTGCCAGCAGCTTCCCTTCAATCCCCGGGACGCAACCCTATGGCTACACCTTC.

The V call is TRBV3-1 (or the pseudogene TRBV3-2), the J call TRBJ2-5, with D perhaps being TRBD1 or TRBD2 (5 bases each). V lost 5 bases and J lost 5, with 18 bases in between. The CDR3 has 15 residues. Germline CDR1 is LGHDT and CDR2 is YNNKEL (reference sequence). The CDR3 reads CASSTFWEGDETQYF. The CDR3 DNA sequence: TGTGCCAGCAGCACATTTTGGGAAGGGGACGAGACCCAGTACTTC.

The CDR3: CASSQVPQDRDNSPLHF. In nucleotides, the CDR3 is TGTGCCAGCAGCCAAGTCCCACAGGACAGGGATAATTCACCCCTCCACTTT. This chain uses TRBV3-1 (or the pseudogene TRBV3-2) with TRBJ1-6, with 8 bases matching TRBD1. The CDR3 loop spans 17 amino acids. Trimming cost V 1 base and J 5 bases; bases outside gene matches: 7. Germline-derived CDR1 and CDR2 are LGHDT and YNNKEL (reference sequence).

This clone was observed a single time. The rearrangement joins TRBV5-3 to TRBJ2-2; D uncertain. TRBV5-3 is recorded as an ORF, its role being uncertain. The CDR3 loop spans 12 amino acids. The V end was cut by 4 bases, the J end by 5 bases, with 6 bases between. The CDR3 region is CARSMGTGELFF. The CDR3 coding sequence is TGTGCCAGAAGCATGGGTACCGGGGAGCTGTTTTTT.

This chain joins TRBV7-9 and TRBJ2-1; no firm D call. The CDR3 sequence is 13 residues long. The ends were cut back, 2 bases at V and 4 bases at J, with 6 bases in the middle. Per germline, CDR1 SEHNR and CDR2 FQNEAQ (reference sequence). The DNA of the CDR3 is TGTGCCAGCAGCTTATCAGAATACAATGAGCAGTTCTTC. Translation gives CASSLSEYNEQFF.

Worth noting for this clone: Distinct nucleotide sequences in the sample also encode this CDR3. This chain joins TRBV7-9 and TRBJ2-3; 8 bases match TRBD2. Germline assignment: CDR1 SEHNR and CDR2 FQNEAQ (reference sequence). J gave up 6 bases and V 1 base, and 6 bases lay outside the gene matches. The CDR3 covers 15 residues. Written as DNA, the CDR3 is TGTGCCAGCAGCTTAGGAGGCGGGGGGACCGATACGCAGTATTTT. Protein: CASSLGGGGTDTQYF.

This clone was seen a single time. V and J are TRBV7-2 and TRBJ1-2; a weak D match, TRBD1 (6 bases). Germline V gives CDR1 SGHTA, CDR2 FQGNSA. V dropped 1 base and J dropped 0 bases, with 9 bases sitting between them. The CDR3 runs to 15 residues. As DNA, the CDR3 is TGTGCCAGCAGCTTAGGGGGGCTGGCTAACTATGGCTACACCTTC. This translates into CASSLGGLANYGYTF.

The chain carries TRBV7-3 and TRBJ2-3, with D perhaps TRBD2 (6 bases). The germline V and J ends were trimmed by 2 bases and 3 bases, with 15 bases remaining between them. Germline V gene sequence: CDR1 SGHTA, CDR2 FQGTGA. CDR3 size: 16 residues. The CDR3 sequence: CASSLGTGVGTDTQYF. In DNA, the CDR3 is TGTGCCAGCAGCTTAGGCACGGGGGTAGGGACAGATACGCAGTATTTT.

The chain joins TRBV18 to TRBJ1-2; the D is unclear. CDR1 and CDR2 (germline): KGHSH, LQKENI. Trimming removed 0 bases at V and 5 bases at J, with 16 bases between. The CDR3 extends over 16 amino acids. The CDR3 sequence is CASSPPSVASAYGYTF. CDR3 DNA: TGTGCCAGCTCACCACCGTCAGTGGCCAGTGCTTATGGCTACACCTTC. Based on the CDR3 plus reference TRBV18 and TRBJ1-2, the full variable domain is NAGVMQNPRHLVRRRGQEARLRCSPMKGHSHVYWYRQLPEEGLKFMVYLQKENIIDESGMPKERFSAEFPKEGPSILRIQQVVRGDSAAYFCASSPPSVASAYGYTFGSGTRLTVV.

This sequence joins TRBV28 and TRBJ2-1, with D perhaps given as TRBD1 or TRBD2 (5 bases each). Germline V gives CDR1 MDHEN, CDR2 SYDVKM. V shed 7 bases and J shed 0 bases, with 7 bases lying between them. CDR3 length: 13 residues. The CDR3 region has the DNA TGTGCCAGCACAGGGAGCTCCTACAATGAGCAGTTCTTC. Its translation: CASTGSSYNEQFF. Full variable domain (outside the CDR3, taken from reference TRBV28 and TRBJ2-1): DVKVTQSSRYLVKRTGEKVFLECVQDMDHENMFWYRQDPGLGLRLIYFSYDVKMKEKGDIPEGYSVSREKKERFSLILESASTNQTSMYLCASTGSSYNEQFFGPGTRLTVL.

The table lists this clone with a count of one. The chain couples TRBV18 to TRBJ1-1, with TRBD1 as a possible D gene (5 bases). With 1 base removed from V and 8 bases from J, the gap between germline ends came to 11 bases. This CDR3 has 13 residues. CDR1 is KGHSH, CDR2 LQKENI, per germline. Here the CDR3 reads CASSPLGGSEAFF. The CDR3 DNA is TGTGCCAGCTCACCACTCGGGGGGAGCGAAGCTTTCTTT.

This clone has just one count. The chain carries TRBV5-6 and TRBJ1-3, with 8 positions matching TRBD1. Germline V gene lookup returns CDR1 SGHDT and CDR2 YYEEEE. Trimming took 4 bases from V and 0 from J; bases not matched to a gene: 9. The CDR3 totals 17 residues. The CDR3 spells CASSVQTGAFSGNTIYF. In nucleotides, the CDR3 is TGTGCCAGCAGCGTTCAGACAGGGGCCTTCTCTGGAAACACCATATATTTT.

The chain carries TRBV5-4 and TRBJ2-1, with TRBD1 matching over 11 bases. This CDR3 region has 15 residues. J gave up 7 bases and V 4 bases, and 7 bases lay outside the gene matches. Germline V gives CDR1 SGHNT, CDR2 YYREEE (reference sequence). In nucleotides, the CDR3 is TGTGCCAGCAGCATCGGACAGGGGGCTTGGAATGAGCAGTTCTTC. Encoded protein: CASSIGQGAWNEQFF.

The count of this clone is one. V usage is TRBV4-2 and J usage is TRBJ2-1, with D tentatively TRBD1 (6 bases). This CDR3 contains 15 residues. The V end lost 0 bases, the J end lost 4 bases, and 10 bases lay between the germline ends. Germline loops: CDR1 LGHNA, CDR2 YNFKEQ. The CDR3 DNA follows: TGTGCCAGCAGCCAAGACAGGGGTCCTTACAATGAGCAGTTCTTC. Residues: CASSQDRGPYNEQFF.

The chain has TRBV18 and TRBJ1-1, with 9 nucleotides matching TRBD1. This CDR3 spans 15 amino acids. Trimming took 4 bases from V and 5 from J; bases not matched to a gene: 8. CDR1 is KGHSH and CDR2 is LQKENI in the germline V gene. The CDR3 sequence is CASSRAQGANTEAFF. The CDR3 DNA follows: TGTGCCAGCTCACGCGCACAGGGGGCTAATACTGAAGCTTTCTTT.

The V and J genes are TRBV7-9 and TRBJ1-3; D gene unclear. The germline gives CDR1 SEHNR, CDR2 FQNEAQ (reference sequence). Deletions cut 5 bases from V and 4 bases from J, with 9 bases between. This CDR3 has 13 residues. CDR3 loop: CASSQSQGNTIYF. The CDR3, as DNA: TGTGCCAGCAGCCAATCTCAGGGAAACACCATATATTTT.

The chain joins TRBV29-1 to TRBJ2-1; 9 bases are shared with TRBD1. Losses at the gene ends were 1 base for V and 7 bases for J; bases not matched to a gene: 5. The germline V gene has CDR1 SQVTM and CDR2 ANQGSEA. CDR3 length equals 14 residues. The CDR3 bases are TGCAGCGTTGAAGGGGGACAGGGCTGGAATGAGCAGTTCTTC. Translated: CSVEGGQGWNEQFF.

The chain combines TRBV30 with TRBJ1-6; possibly TRBD1 for D (6 bases). Germline lookup yields CDR1 GTSNPN and CDR2 SVGIG (reference sequence). With 1 base removed from V and 9 bases from J, the gap between germline ends came to 22 bases. This CDR3 has 17 residues. The DNA of the CDR3 is TGTGCCTGGAGTGCCAGGGGTCGCAGGGGTTGGGGTTCACCCCTCCACTTT. It is translated as CAWSARGRRGWGSPLHF.

The chain joins TRBV7-3 to TRBJ2-2; 8 bases map to TRBD1. After removal of 9 bases from V and 2 bases from J, the junction contained 2 bases not matched to a gene. The CDR3 is made up of 13 amino acids. CDR1 and CDR2 (germline): SGHTA, FQGTGA. The CDR3 DNA is TGTGCCAGTGGACAGGGAAACACCGGGGAGCTGTTTTTT. Translation: CASGQGNTGELFF.

This sequence joins TRBV18 and TRBJ1-4; TRBD1 might be the D (5 bases). The germline V gene encodes CDR1 KGHSH and CDR2 LQKENI. Trimming left V 0 bases short and J 8 bases short, with 16 bases between. The CDR3 is made up of 16 amino acids. DNA of the CDR3: TGTGCCAGCTCACCACCGGGAGACAGTTTTCGGGAAAAACTGTTTTTT. Translation gives CASSPPGDSFREKLFF.

This clone was found once. The J gene is TRBJ1-1, the V gene TRBV6-2 or TRBV6-3; 7 nucleotides align to TRBD1. The length of the CDR3 is 13 residues. CDR1 MNHEY and CDR2 SVGEGT come from the germline V gene. With 6 bases clipped from V and 3 bases from J, the junction kept 4 bases outside the gene matches. The CDR3 sequence is CASSIRGYTEAFF. The CDR3 DNA reads as TGTGCCAGCAGCATCAGGGGGTACACTGAAGCTTTCTTT.

The V gene is TRBV24-1, the J gene TRBJ1-1, with D uncertain. The CDR3 has 13 residues. V was pared by 5 bases and J by 5 bases, with 11 bases between. Germline loops: CDR1 KGHDR, CDR2 SFDVKD. CDR3 nucleotides: TGTGCCACCAGTGGGGCGAAAGGGACTGAAGCTTTCTTT. It yields the protein CATSGAKGTEAFF.

The chain uses TRBV10-1 and TRBJ2-3, with 9 bases that match TRBD2. Germline V CDR1 and CDR2: WNHNN, SYGVQD (reference sequence). The length of the CDR3 is 16 residues. Germline trimming cut 2 bases from V and 4 bases from J; bases unmatched to any gene: 7. CDR3 in amino acids: CASSELPGLASDTQYF. The DNA of the CDR3 is TGCGCCAGCAGTGAGCTCCCGGGACTAGCATCAGATACGCAGTATTTT.

This clone was counted only a few times. Distinct nucleotide sequences in the sample also encode this CDR3. This chain uses TRBV27 with TRBJ1-1; D remains ambiguous. Germline CDR1 MNHEY, CDR2 SMNVEV (reference sequence). This CDR3 is built from 13 residues. V gave up 2 bases and J gave up 1 base, with 5 bases separating them. CDR3 in DNA: TGTGCCAGCAGTTTACTCCGGAACACTGAAGCTTTCTTT. Its translation is CASSLLRNTEAFF.

The chain carries TRBV27 and TRBJ2-7; TRBD1 matches 8 bases. V lost 1 base and J lost 4; bases outside the gene matches: 15. The CDR3 loop spans 18 amino acids. Germline V gene sequence: CDR1 MNHEY, CDR2 SMNVEV (reference sequence). CDR3 sequence (DNA): TGTGCCAGCAGTTTATTTGGGGGCGGGGCAGGGGGCGCGTACGAGCAGTACTTC. Its translation is CASSLFGGGAGGAYEQYF.

V is TRBV2 and J is TRBJ1-1; 8 positions match TRBD1. The CDR3 is 15 amino acids. The V and J ends lost 4 bases and 3 bases, in that order; junction bases with no gene match: 7. From germline, CDR1 is SNHLY and CDR2 FYNNEI. The CDR3 coding sequence is TGTGCCAGCAGTGGACAGGGGTGGGGAGACACTGAAGCTTTCTTT. Protein sequence: CASSGQGWGDTEAFF.

The J gene is TRBJ2-2, the V gene TRBV6-2 or TRBV6-3; the match to TRBD1 covers 8 bases. Trimming took 5 bases from V and 4 from J; bases not matched to a gene: 6. This CDR3 has 15 amino acids. Germline CDR1 reads MNHEY; CDR2 reads SVGEGT. CDR3 protein: CASSPGGLGTGELFF. As DNA, the CDR3 is TGTGCCAGCAGTCCAGGGGGCCTGGGCACCGGGGAGCTGTTTTTT.

This chain uses TRBV7-2 with TRBJ2-3; possibly TRBD1 for D (5 bases). CDR3 length equals 14 residues. Germline V gives CDR1 SGHTA, CDR2 FQGNSA. Trimming pared 0 bases from V and 2 bases from J, leaving 6 bases between. CDR3 nucleotides: TGTGCCAGCAGCTTAGCGGGGCTCACAGATACGCAGTATTTT. This codes for CASSLAGLTDTQYF.

The chain combines TRBV2 with TRBJ1-1, with no clear D. CDR1 is SNHLY, CDR2 FYNNEI, per germline. The CDR3 has 11 amino acids. The germline V and J ends were trimmed by 8 bases and 3 bases, with 7 bases remaining between them. Written as DNA, the CDR3 is TGTGCCAGCCTTTGGTACACTGAAGCTTTCTTT. Its translation is CASLWYTEAFF. The whole variable domain, filled in from reference TRBV2 and TRBJ1-1, reads EPEVTQTPSHQVTQMGQEVILRCVPISNHLYFYWYRQILGQKVEFLVSFYNNEISEKSEIFDDQFSVERPDGSNFTLKIRSTKLEDSAMYFCASLWYTEAFFGQGTRLTVV.

The chain recombines TRBV29-1 with TRBJ1-1; D ambiguous. With 4 bases removed from V and 0 bases from J, the gap between germline ends came to 12 bases. This CDR3 region has 14 residues. CDR1 is SQVTM and CDR2 is ANQGSEA in the germline V gene. The CDR3, as DNA: TGCAGCGTTGGCACACTCGGTATGAACACTGAAGCTTTCTTT. Amino acids: CSVGTLGMNTEAFF.